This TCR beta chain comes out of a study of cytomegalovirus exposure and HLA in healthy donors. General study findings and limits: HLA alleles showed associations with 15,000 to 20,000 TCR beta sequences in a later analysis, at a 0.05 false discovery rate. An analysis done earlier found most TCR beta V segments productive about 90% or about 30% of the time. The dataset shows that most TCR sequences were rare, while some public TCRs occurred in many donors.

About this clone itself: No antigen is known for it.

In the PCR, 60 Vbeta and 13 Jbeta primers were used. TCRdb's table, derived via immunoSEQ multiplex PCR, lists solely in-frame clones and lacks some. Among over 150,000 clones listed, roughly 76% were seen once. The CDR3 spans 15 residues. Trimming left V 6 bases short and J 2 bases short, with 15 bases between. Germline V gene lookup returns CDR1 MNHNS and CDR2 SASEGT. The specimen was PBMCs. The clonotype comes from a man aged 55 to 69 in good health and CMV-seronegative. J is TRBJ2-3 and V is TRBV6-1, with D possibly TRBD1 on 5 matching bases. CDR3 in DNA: TGTGCCAGCAGCCCACAGGTGGGGAACACAGATACGCAGTATTTT. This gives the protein CASSPQVGNTDTQYF.